These 5 T cell receptor beta chains were sequenced from one sample in a study of chronic HIV infection and antiretroviral therapy. One entry per CDR3 protein results from TCRdb running MiXCR on the 5' RACE reads. Of roughly 48,000 distinct CDR3 sequences in the sample, 15% to 20% were seen once. The sequencing input was peripheral blood. These receptors were obtained from an adult who had HIV and had not received antiretroviral therapy, or was an uninfected healthy control (not recorded which).

This clonotype has a handful of counts. V and J are TRBV29-1 and TRBJ2-1, with 11 bases aligning to TRBD2. The J segment lost 12 bases and the V segment lost 6 bases, leaving 13 bases of the junction unmatched. This CDR3 has 14 amino acids. Germline assignment: CDR1 SQVTM and CDR2 ANQGSEA. CDR3 coding DNA: TGCAGCGTAGCCGGGACTAGCGGTGTCAGGGGGCAGTTCTTC. Translating it yields CSVAGTSGVRGQFF.

This clonotype was seen just once. The chain carries TRBV24-1 and TRBJ2-3; D is tentatively TRBD1 or TRBD2 (7 bases each). The CDR3 covers 14 residues. CDR1 and CDR2 from the germline V gene are KGHDR and SFDVKD. With 9 bases removed from V and 5 bases from J, the gap between germline ends came to 17 bases. This CDR3 is CATQGGSWKDTQYF. DNA for the CDR3: TGTGCCACCCAGGGGGGGAGCTGGAAAGATACGCAGTATTTT.

This clonotype turned up a few times. The CDR3 loop is CATSDATGGNQPQHF. The CDR3 region has the DNA TGTGCCACCAGTGATGCAACAGGGGGCAATCAGCCCCAGCATTTT. The chain uses TRBV24-1 and TRBJ1-5; 7 nucleotides match TRBD1. CDR1 and CDR2 from the germline V gene are KGHDR and SFDVKD. CDR3 size: 15 residues. J was trimmed by 2 bases and V by 3 bases; bases with no gene match: 3.

This clonotype has a count of ten or more. V and J are TRBV12-3 or TRBV12-4 and TRBJ1-1, with D unclear. Trimming removed 10 bases from V and 0 bases from J, with 9 bases in between. The CDR3 is made up of 12 amino acids. CDR3 nucleotides: TGTGCCACCAACTACATGAACACTGAAGCTTTCTTT. Encoded protein: CATNYMNTEAFF.

The sample holds a few counts of this clonotype. The rearrangement joins TRBV20-1 to TRBJ2-1; maybe TRBD1 (6 bases). Germline loops: CDR1 DFQATT, CDR2 SNEGSKA (reference sequence). The CDR3 runs 10 residues. V lost 6 bases and J 16 bases, leaving 16 bases between the germline ends. Written as DNA, the CDR3 is TGCAGTGCCCGAGAGGGGGTCAGTTTCTTC. Translation gives CSAREGVSFF.